This is a list of T cell receptor beta chains from one sample in a study of T cells in Graves' hyperthyroidism and ophthalmopathy. TCRdb processed the multiplex PCR reads anew with MiXCR; each CDR3 protein has one entry. The sample records some 350,000 distinct CDR3 sequences, 13% to 15% being singletons. Source material: blood. The source is a woman aged 55-70 years with Graves' ophthalmopathy. Each CDR3 is given with its conserved first and last residue. The D gene is left open where the match is weak. Clone size is not always given. Where it is, it says once, few, many or a class for expanded clones.

V	D	size	J	DNA	CDR3
TRBV28	TRBD2	many	TRBJ2-1	TGTGCCAGCAGTTTAAAGGGACTAGCGGGATTTAATGAGCAGTTCTTC	CASSLKGLAGFNEQFF
TRBV5-6	TRBD2	NA	TRBJ2-2	TGTGCCAGCAGCCACACTAGCGCCGGGGAGCTGTTTTTT	CASSHTSAGELFF
TRBV20-1	NA	many	TRBJ2-3	TGCAGTGCTAGAGATCCACTCATAGATACGCAGTATTTT	CSARDPLIDTQYF
TRBV11-2	TRBD2	many	TRBJ2-7	TGTGCCAGCAGCTTAGAACTAGCGGGAGCCGAGCAGTACTTC	CASSLELAGAEQYF
TRBV6-1	TRBD2	NA	TRBJ2-7	TGTGCCAGCAGTCACTCCCCCGGACTAGCGCAATCCTACGAGCAGTACTTC	CASSHSPGLAQSYEQYF
TRBV28	TRBD1	many	TRBJ2-3	TGTGCCACCTCCGGGACAGGTGTCCAACCAGATACGCAGTATTTT	CATSGTGVQPDTQYF
TRBV7-2	NA	many	TRBJ1-3	TGTGCCAGCAGCTTGGGTACAACTGGAAACACCATATATTTT	CASSLGTTGNTIYF
TRBV5-8	NA	NA	TRBJ1-2	TGTGCCAGCAGCCAAGAAACAGGGAATTATGGCTACACCTTC	CASSQETGNYGYTF
TRBV7-9	TRBD2	once	TRBJ2-3	TGTGCCAGCAGCTTAGGGAGCGGGGTACGGGATAGAGATACGCAGTATTTT	CASSLGSGVRDRDTQYF
TRBV30	TRBD1	NA	TRBJ1-1	TGTGCCTGGAGTGAATCCGGGACAGGGGGAACTGAAGCTTTCTTT	CAWSESGTGGTEAFF
TRBV18	NA	NA	TRBJ2-3	TGTGCCAGCTCACGCATCCGAAGGAGTTTGACAGATACGCAGTATTTT	CASSRIRRSLTDTQYF
TRBV7-2	NA	many	TRBJ2-7	TGTGCCAGCAGCTTTGTTAGGGACGAGCAGTACTTC	CASSFVRDEQYF
TRBV6-1	NA	few	TRBJ2-3	TGTGCCACGTATTCGGGGCCAGATACGCAGTATTTT	CATYSGPDTQYF
TRBV19	TRBD1	NA	TRBJ2-1	TGTGCCAGTACCTCCGGACAGGGGGGAATCAATGAGCAGTTCTTC	CASTSGQGGINEQFF
TRBV19	TRBD1	NA	TRBJ2-1	TGTACCAGTAGTATTTGGACAGGGTCTAGTGAGCAGTTCTTC	CTSSIWTGSSEQFF
TRBV4-1	TRBD2	few	TRBJ2-7	TGCGCCAGCAGCCCCCGAGGGACTAGCGTCGGCGAGCAGTACTTC	CASSPRGTSVGEQYF
TRBV20-1	TRBD1	many	TRBJ2-7	TGCAGTGCGCACAGGGGATTGTCCGAGCAGTACTTC	CSAHRGLSEQYF
TRBV2	NA	many	TRBJ1-6	TGTGCCAGCAAGAGGGATCCACCCCTCCACTTT	CASKRDPPLHF
TRBV2	NA	many	TRBJ2-1	TGTGCCAGCAGTGGGCAGACCTACAATGAGCAGTTCTTC	CASSGQTYNEQFF
TRBV19	NA	few	TRBJ2-1	TGTGCCAGTAGTCACACCGGGACTTCGTACAATGAGCAGTTCTTC	CASSHTGTSYNEQFF
TRBV7-9	NA	many	TRBJ2-7	TGTGCCAGCAGCTTAGCCCCTAATAACGAGCAGTACTTC	CASSLAPNNEQYF
TRBV24-1	NA	many	TRBJ2-5	TGTGCCACCAGTGATCCCTCCCAGGCGGAGACCCAGTACTTC	CATSDPSQAETQYF
TRBV6-1	TRBD1	few	TRBJ1-2	TGTGCCAGCAGTGAAAACCCGGGACAGGTCTATGGCTACACCTTC	CASSENPGQVYGYTF
TRBV12-3/TRBV12-4	TRBD2	NA	TRBJ2-3	TGTGCCAGCAACCTAATCAGCGGGAGCCCAGATACGCAGTATTTT	CASNLISGSPDTQYF
TRBV29-1	NA	many	TRBJ2-7	TGCAGCGTTTTGACTAGCTACGAGCAGTACTTC	CSVLTSYEQYF
TRBV7-2	NA	many	TRBJ2-7	TGTGCCAGCAGCTTAGCGCTTTCCAGGGCCTACGAGCAGTACTTC	CASSLALSRAYEQYF
TRBV12-3/TRBV12-4	NA	many	TRBJ2-7	TGTGCCAGCAGCACCAGGAGCTCCTACGAGCAGTACTTC	CASSTRSSYEQYF
TRBV4-1	NA	many	TRBJ2-5	TGCGCCAGCAGCCAAGATGGGGTCGAAGAGACCCAGTACTTC	CASSQDGVEETQYF
TRBV20-1	NA	many	TRBJ2-7	TGCAGTGCTAGGGCCCGAGGGAGCTACGAGCAGTACTTC	CSARARGSYEQYF
TRBV18	TRBD1	many	TRBJ2-7	TGTGCCAGCTCAGCCACTCCGGGACAGACCTACGAGCAGTACTTC	CASSATPGQTYEQYF
TRBV28	NA	many	TRBJ2-1	TGTGCCAGCAGTTTACTCCCGTTGGACGGCTCCTACAATGAGCAGTTCTTC	CASSLLPLDGSYNEQFF
TRBV5-1	TRBD1	many	TRBJ2-1	TGCGCCAGCAGCTTTGAAGGGGACAGGGTGGTTGGAGAGCAGTTCTTC	CASSFEGDRVVGEQFF
TRBV2	NA	many	TRBJ2-3	TGTGCCAGCAGTGACTCCACAGATACGCAGTATTTT	CASSDSTDTQYF
TRBV30	TRBD1	NA	TRBJ1-5	TGTGCCTGGAGTAGGAACAGGGGCCAGCCCCAGCATTTT	CAWSRNRGQPQHF
TRBV5-1	NA	many	TRBJ2-7	TGCGCCAGCAGCTTGGAACAGACCTACGAGCAGTACTTC	CASSLEQTYEQYF
TRBV7-2	NA	few	TRBJ2-1	TGTGCCAGCAGCTTAGAATTTGCTGAGCAGTTCTTC	CASSLEFAEQFF
TRBV6-1	NA	NA	TRBJ2-3	TGTGCCAGCAGTTCCCCGGGGCCAGGCACAGATACGCAGTATTTT	CASSSPGPGTDTQYF
TRBV12-5	NA	NA	TRBJ2-6	TGTGCTAGTGGTTCTCAGGGGAGGGCCAACGTCCTGACTTTC	CASGSQGRANVLTF
TRBV6-2/TRBV6-3	TRBD1	NA	TRBJ2-4	TGTGCCAGCACCCCAACAGGGGGCAAAAACATTCAGTACTTC	CASTPTGGKNIQYF
TRBV20-1	TRBD1	NA	TRBJ2-7	TGCAGTGCTATTCCACGGGGACAGGGTTCCTACGAGCAGTACTTC	CSAIPRGQGSYEQYF
TRBV28	NA	many	TRBJ2-5	TGTGCCAGCAACTGGGGGGCGCGAGAGACCCAGTACTTC	CASNWGARETQYF
TRBV20-1	TRBD1	NA	TRBJ1-6	TGCAGTGCCGGGGACAGGAGAGATTCACCCCTCCACTTT	CSAGDRRDSPLHF
TRBV20-1	NA	many	TRBJ2-1	TGCAGTGCTAGAGATAAGGACACCCTCCATGAGCAGTTCTTC	CSARDKDTLHEQFF